The 30 T cell receptor beta chains reported below all come from one sample, sequenced in a study of regulatory T cells in long-lasting Graves disease. Arm-PCR of CDR3 regions with iRepertoire HTBI primers generated TCR beta libraries. TCRdb processed the multiplex PCR reads anew with MiXCR; each CDR3 protein has one entry. Among fewer than 600,000 distinct CDR3 sequences listed, roughly 23% were seen once. Time point: persistent/refractory GD, antithyroid drugs over 5 years with positive TRAb. Isolated PBMC RNA provided the starting material for the TCR library. This material consisted of peripheral blood mononuclear cells (PBMCs), taken when the disease was refractory, from a patient treated with antithyroid drugs. The receptors come from a female donor with Graves disease.

The chain recombines TRBV29-1 with TRBJ1-1; 8 nucleotides align to TRBD1. CDR1 is SQVTM and CDR2 is ANQGSEA in the germline V gene. Trimming at V came to 4 bases and at J to 5 bases, leaving 15 bases not matched to a gene. This CDR3 is 16 amino acids long. The CDR3 here is CSVVRVGTGGRTEAFF. CDR3 DNA: TGCAGCGTTGTGAGGGTAGGCACAGGGGGGAGGACTGAAGCTTTCTTT.

The chain has TRBV18 and TRBJ1-1; tentatively, D is TRBD1 (5 bases). V was trimmed by 3 bases and J by 0 bases, leaving 8 bases between them. The CDR3 is 14 amino acids. In germline, CDR1 is KGHSH, CDR2 LQKENI. The CDR3 reads CASSPDTLNTEAFF. The CDR3 DNA reads as TGTGCCAGCTCACCGGACACCTTGAACACTGAAGCTTTCTTT.

The chain is built from TRBV15 and TRBJ1-1; TRBD1 agrees at 8 bases. This CDR3 spans 16 amino acids. V gave up 1 base and J gave up 14 bases; unmatched junction bases: 18. Germline lookup yields CDR1 LNHNV and CDR2 YYDKDF (reference sequence). CDR3 region: CATSRGSTGTGKKGFF. The CDR3 nucleotides read TGTGCCACCAGCAGAGGATCTACCGGGACAGGCAAAAAGGGGTTCTTT.

In its sample, this clonotype was seen a few times. The genes are TRBV12-3 or TRBV12-4 and TRBJ1-4; possible D gene TRBD1, 5 bases. The CDR3 totals 17 residues. V was trimmed by 4 bases and J by 5 bases, leaving 20 bases between them. CDR3 DNA sequence: TGTGCCAGCAGTTACTCTAGGAGGGGCCGCCCGAATGAAAAACTGTTTTTT. Translating it yields CASSYSRRGRPNEKLFF.

The J gene is TRBJ1-2, the V gene TRBV3-1; D is perhaps TRBD1 (5 bases). Germline loops: CDR1 LGHDT, CDR2 YNNKEL (reference sequence). The V end lost 2 bases, the J end lost 4 bases, and 17 bases lay between the germline ends. The CDR3 loop spans 16 amino acids. The CDR3 loop reads CASSQSGFQSPYGYTF. CDR3 in DNA: TGTGCCAGCAGCCAATCAGGGTTCCAGAGCCCCTATGGCTACACCTTC. Full variable domain (rest looked up from reference TRBV3-1 and TRBJ1-2): DTAVSQTPKYLVTQMGNDKSIKCEQNLGHDTMYWYKQDSKKFLKIMFSYNNKELIINETVPNRFSPKSPDKAHLNLHINSLELGDSAVYFCASSQSGFQSPYGYTFGSGTRLTVV.

This clonotype was recorded a few times. The chain combines TRBV5-1 with TRBJ1-1, with D hard to call. The CDR3 contains 13 residues. V shed 3 bases and J shed 5 bases, with 11 bases lying between them. Germline V lookup: CDR1 SGHRS, CDR2 YFSETQ. CDR3 in DNA: TGCGCCAGCAGCTCCCTGTGGGGTACTGAAGCTTTCTTT. Its protein is CASSSLWGTEAFF.

This clonotype occurred once. This could be a read error, since a much larger clone is one nucleotide away. The V call is TRBV6-2 or TRBV6-3, the J call TRBJ2-2; 7 bases agree with TRBD2. The CDR3 consists of 14 residues. The germline gives CDR1 MNHEY, CDR2 SVGEGT. Here the CDR3 reads CASIIAGYTGEQFF. The CDR3 DNA follows: TGTGCCAGCATAATAGCGGGCTACACCGGGGAGCAGTTTTTT.

The chain is built from TRBV5-1 and TRBJ2-7; a weak D match, TRBD2 (6 bases). Germline CDR1 reads SGHRS; CDR2 reads YFSETQ. CDR3 length: 14 amino acids. The V gene lost 0 bases and the J gene lost 1 base, with 8 bases spanning the gap. Here the CDR3 DNA reads TGCGCCAGCAGCTTGGTGGAGGGGTCCTACGAGCAGTACTTC. It translates to CASSLVEGSYEQYF.

Many counts were recorded for this clonotype. The chain couples TRBV12-3 or TRBV12-4 to TRBJ1-1, with D unresolved. The V and J ends lost 6 bases and 3 bases respectively, with 14 bases between them. The length of the CDR3 is 14 residues. CDR3 sequence: CASRVWAQDTEAFF. CDR3 DNA: TGTGCCAGCAGGGTTTGGGCTCAGGACACTGAAGCTTTCTTT.

In its sample, this clonotype was seen many times. V is TRBV11-3 and J is TRBJ2-2; 7 bases align to TRBD2. The CDR3 covers 15 residues. V shed 5 bases and J 5 bases; nucleotides not matched to a gene: 8. Germline CDR1 is SGHNT and CDR2 is YENEEA. In DNA form, the CDR3 reads TGTGCCAGCAGCCCGCGGACTAGTTGGACCGGGGAGCTGTTTTTT. The encoded protein is CASSPRTSWTGELFF.

The chain is built from TRBV11-2 and TRBJ2-1; 12 bases agree with TRBD2. After removal of 5 bases from V and 4 bases from J, the junction contained 6 bases not matched to a gene. The CDR3 length is 16 residues. Germline CDR1 is SGHAT and CDR2 is FQNNGV. CDR3 residues: CASSRGLAGLYNEQFF. Written as DNA, the CDR3 is TGTGCCAGCAGCCGAGGACTAGCGGGGCTGTACAATGAGCAGTTCTTC.

This clonotype was detected a few times. This chain uses TRBV6-2 or TRBV6-3 with TRBJ1-5; TRBD1 matches 7 bases. CDR3 size: 16 residues. The germline V gene encodes CDR1 MNHEY and CDR2 SVGEGT. The junction had 8 bases not matched to a gene; V was cut back by 2 bases and J by 4 bases. The CDR3 nucleotides are TGTGCCAGCAGTTACACAGGGGTCACAATTAATCAGCCCCAGCATTTT. This translates into CASSYTGVTINQPQHF.

The chain uses TRBV27 and TRBJ2-7, with 7 positions matching TRBD2. In germline, CDR1 is MNHEY, CDR2 SMNVEV (reference sequence). V trimming: 0 bases; J trimming: 2 bases; junction bases outside the gene matches: 4. The CDR3 runs 15 residues. CDR3 region: CASSLSIAGAYEQYF. The CDR3 region has the DNA TGTGCCAGCAGTTTATCGATAGCGGGTGCCTACGAGCAGTACTTC.

This chain links TRBV20-1 with TRBJ1-6; possible D gene TRBD1, 5 bases. The CDR3 is 15 amino acids. Trimming removed 3 bases from V and 12 bases from J, with 21 bases in between. The germline CDR1 and CDR2 sequences are DFQATT and SNEGSKA (reference sequence). The CDR3 DNA is TGCAGTGCTAGTGACTCTGGTGGGCAGGGAGGACCCCTCCACTTT. It is translated as CSASDSGGQGGPLHF.

The rearrangement joins TRBV9 to TRBJ1-1; no reliable D call. This CDR3 is 13 amino acids long. Germline V gives CDR1 SGDLS, CDR2 YYNGEE. V gave up 0 bases and J gave up 10 bases, with 13 bases separating them. Here the CDR3 DNA reads TGTGCCAGCAGCGTAGGGGAAGAACAGAGAGCTTTCTTT. This gives the protein CASSVGEEQRAFF.

This clonotype was detected only a few times. This chain joins TRBV27 and TRBJ1-1; 7 positions agree with TRBD1. The J segment lost 4 bases and the V segment lost 6 bases, leaving 8 bases of the junction unmatched. Germline values: CDR1 MNHEY, CDR2 SMNVEV (reference sequence). This CDR3 comprises 14 residues. The CDR3 sequence: CASRTLTGSTEAFF. The DNA of the CDR3 is TGTGCCAGCAGGACTTTGACAGGGAGCACTGAAGCTTTCTTT.

This clonotype was seen many times. V is TRBV2 and J is TRBJ1-2; D not resolved. This CDR3 contains 16 residues. Germline V lookup: CDR1 SNHLY, CDR2 FYNNEI. V lost 5 bases, J lost 7 bases, and 23 bases lay in between. DNA of the CDR3: TGTGCCAGCAGTCCGGTGTTCGGGCCTCGAGTAGGTGGCTACACCTTC. Amino acid sequence: CASSPVFGPRVGGYTF.

The chain links TRBV7-9 to TRBJ1-1; a possible D gene is TRBD1 (6 bases). Germline V lookup: CDR1 SEHNR, CDR2 FQNEAQ (reference sequence). The CDR3 runs 19 residues. The ends were cut back, 6 bases at V and 1 base at J, with 27 bases in the middle. The CDR3 DNA reads as TGTGCCAGCAGAGGGGGGTCGGTGGTCAGCTTAACTAGGAACACTGAAGCTTTCTTT. Its translation is CASRGGSVVSLTRNTEAFF.

The chain has TRBV27 and TRBJ2-2; D is unclear. Germline values: CDR1 MNHEY, CDR2 SMNVEV (reference sequence). Deletions cut 3 bases from V and 7 bases from J, with 12 bases between. This CDR3 contains 14 residues. The CDR3 sequence is CASSFLRPNGELFF. CDR3 DNA: TGTGCCAGCAGTTTCCTACGACCTAACGGGGAGCTGTTTTTT.

In this sample, this clonotype turned up a few times. The chain is built from TRBV7-2 and TRBJ2-3; 8 bases line up with TRBD2. The CDR3 is made up of 15 amino acids. With 5 bases clipped from V and 1 base from J, the junction kept 5 bases outside the gene matches. CDR1 and CDR2 from the germline V gene are SGHTA and FQGNSA. DNA for the CDR3: TGTGCCAGCAGCCTGACTAGCGCCCGCACAGATACGCAGTATTTT. As protein: CASSLTSARTDTQYF.

This clonotype has a count of ten or more. The chain uses TRBV2 and TRBJ2-7; D is possibly TRBD1 or TRBD2 (5 bases each). The CDR3 spans 11 residues. The V end lost 0 bases, the J end lost 9 bases, and 6 bases lay between the germline ends. Germline assignment: CDR1 SNHLY and CDR2 FYNNEI. CDR3: CASSEAGVQYF. In DNA form, the CDR3 reads TGTGCCAGCAGTGAAGCGGGGGTGCAGTACTTC.

V usage is TRBV5-6 and J usage is TRBJ1-1; no clear D. The CDR3 covers 14 residues. Germline values: CDR1 SGHDT, CDR2 YYEEEE. The germline V and J ends were trimmed by 0 bases and 6 bases, with 12 bases remaining between them. DNA of the CDR3: TGTGCCAGCAGCTTGGGCGAGGTATGGCCTGAAGCTTTCTTT. Translated: CASSLGEVWPEAFF.

V and J are TRBV20-1 and TRBJ1-5; D gene unclear. Trimming took 1 base from V and 3 from J, leaving 10 bases between them. This CDR3 region has 14 residues. Looked up from germline, CDR1 is DFQATT and CDR2 is SNEGSKA (reference sequence). The CDR3 sequence is CSARAGKNNQPQHF. The CDR3 nucleotides are TGCAGTGCTAGAGCTGGGAAGAACAATCAGCCCCAGCATTTT.

This clonotype was recorded at least ten times. The chain links TRBV6-1 to TRBJ1-1; 8 positions agree with TRBD1. Germline assignment: CDR1 MNHNS and CDR2 SASEGT. The CDR3 is made up of 12 amino acids. Unmatched junction bases numbered 3, after V lost 7 bases and J lost 5 bases. The CDR3 DNA is TGTGCCAGCACCCACAGGGGGACTGAAGCTTTCTTT. This translates into CASTHRGTEAFF.

This clonotype was counted once. The rearrangement links TRBV5-6 to TRBJ1-3; no clear D gene. Germline V gene lookup returns CDR1 SGHDT and CDR2 YYEEEE. Trimming removed 3 bases at V and 7 bases at J, with 11 bases between. The CDR3 extends over 13 amino acids. In nucleotides, the CDR3 is TGTGCCAGCAGCTCGGATGGAAGGAACACCATATATTTT. It yields the protein CASSSDGRNTIYF.

The chain recombines TRBV5-1 with TRBJ2-5; 8 nucleotides line up with TRBD2. The CDR3 spans 14 residues. V shed 4 bases, J shed 5 bases, and the junction held 7 bases outside the gene matches. Germline CDR1 reads SGHRS; CDR2 reads YFSETQ. CDR3 bases: TGCGCCAGCAGCCTAACGAGCGGGAGTGAGACCCAGTACTTC. Its translation is CASSLTSGSETQYF.

This clonotype was counted many times. A read error may account for a junction end that differs from germline. This rearrangement joins TRBV19 to TRBJ2-7; TRBD1 matches at 7 bases. CDR3 length equals 14 residues. Germline V gene lookup returns CDR1 LNHDA and CDR2 SQIVND (reference sequence). CDR3 amino acids: CASSISGTAYEQYF. CDR3 bases: TGTGCCAGCAGTATATCCGGGACAGCCTACGAGCAGTACTTC.

Turning to this clonotype: A much larger clone lies one base from this, so it may be a read error. V gene TRBV28 combines with J gene TRBJ2-5, with 7 bases that match TRBD2. This CDR3 has 15 residues. Germline trimming cut 5 bases from V and 5 bases from J; bases unmatched to any gene: 11. Germline lookup yields CDR1 MDHEN and CDR2 SYDVKM. For the CDR3, the DNA is TGTGCCAGCAGTATAGTACGGGGAGGGAGGGAGACCCAGTACTTC. The encoded protein is CASSIVRGGRETQYF.

This clonotype occurred once. This rearrangement joins TRBV6-1 to TRBJ2-7; no clear D. CDR1 and CDR2 from the germline V gene are MNHNS and SASEGT. Trimming removed 6 bases from V and 5 bases from J, with 14 bases in between. This CDR3 is 13 amino acids long. Written as DNA, the CDR3 is TGTGCCAGCAGAGGGTTGGCCACCCACGAGCAGTACTTC. Its protein product is CASRGLATHEQYF.

CDR3: CASSTGQDLWGQYF. The CDR3 region has the DNA TGTGCCAGCAGCACGGGACAGGACCTTTGGGGGCAGTACTTC. This chain connects TRBV12-3 or TRBV12-4 to TRBJ2-7, with TRBD1 matching 8 bases. J lost 9 bases, V lost 6 bases, and 13 bases had no gene match. The CDR3 is 14 amino acids.